Following are 8 T cell receptor beta chains from one sample sequenced in a study of cytomegalovirus exposure and HLA in healthy donors. 13 Jbeta primers and 60 Vbeta primers were used for the PCR. Sequencing used immunoSEQ multiplex PCR; TCRdb keeps in-frame clones, though not all of them. The table lists fewer than 150,000 clones, around 77% of them singletons. Sequenced input: PBMCs. All receptors come from a man in his fifties or sixties in good health and CMV-seronegative.

This chain joins TRBV6-5 and TRBJ1-1, with 7 bases fitting TRBD1. Germline values: CDR1 MNHEY, CDR2 SVGAGI. The CDR3 totals 14 residues. Unmatched junction bases numbered 4, after V lost 5 bases and J lost 1 base. In DNA form, the CDR3 reads TGTGCCAGCAGTCCGGGACAGAGGAACACTGAAGCTTTCTTT. As protein: CASSPGQRNTEAFF.

The V and J genes are TRBV25-1 and TRBJ2-5, with 9 bases that match TRBD1. V was pared by 4 bases and J by 7 bases, with 13 bases of the junction left unmatched. Germline CDR1 is MGHDK and CDR2 is SYGVNS. The CDR3 loop spans 16 amino acids. DNA for the CDR3: TGTGCCAGCAGTGCCAGTACAGGGGGCTGGTCGGGGACCCAGTACTTC. Protein product: CASSASTGGWSGTQYF.

For this clone: Other DNA sequences in the same sample also yield this CDR3. The genes are TRBV9 and TRBJ2-1, with TRBD2 matching 13 bases. Germline values: CDR1 SGDLS, CDR2 YYNGEE. The length of the CDR3 is 15 residues. The junction had 0 bases not matched to a gene; V was cut back by 2 bases and J by 4 bases. The DNA for the CDR3 is TGTGCCAGCAGCGTGGGACTAGCGGGGTACAATGAGCAGTTCTTC. It encodes CASSVGLAGYNEQFF.

This clone was recorded once. V and J are TRBV5-6 and TRBJ1-2; 7 bases agree with TRBD1. Germline-derived CDR1 and CDR2 are SGHDT and YYEEEE. The CDR3 is 15 amino acids. V shed 0 bases and J 6 bases; nucleotides not matched to a gene: 8. DNA of the CDR3: TGTGCCAGCAGCTTGGTAGAGACAGGGACACATGGCTACACCTTC. Its protein product is CASSLVETGTHGYTF.

This rearrangement joins TRBV29-1 to TRBJ2-3, with 9 bases identical to TRBD2. Germline V lookup: CDR1 SQVTM, CDR2 ANQGSEA. V lost 5 bases to trimming and J lost 5 bases; unmatched junction nucleotides: 2. This CDR3 region has 12 residues. The CDR3 sequence: CSVTTSGDTQYF. CDR3 sequence (DNA): TGCAGCGTTACGACTAGCGGAGATACGCAGTATTTT.

The chain combines TRBV21-1 with TRBJ1-5. TRBV21-1 is reported as a pseudogene. This CDR3 contains 13 residues. CDR3 in amino acids: CASKVYSNQPQHF. The DNA for the CDR3 is TGTGCCAGCAAAGTCTATAGCAATCAGCCCCAGCATTTT.

The rearrangement joins TRBV5-4 to TRBJ2-7; 12 nucleotides align to TRBD2. This CDR3 is built from 15 residues. Germline loops: CDR1 SGHNT, CDR2 YYREEE (reference sequence). The ends lost 2 bases at V and 5 bases at J; junction bases unmatched: 5. The CDR3 is CASSFQTSGRHEQYF. The CDR3 bases are TGTGCCAGCAGCTTCCAGACTAGCGGGAGACACGAGCAGTACTTC.

The chain joins TRBV9 to TRBJ1-3; unclear D gene. Germline loops: CDR1 SGDLS, CDR2 YYNGEE. Trimming left V 0 bases short and J 2 bases short, with 6 bases between. CDR3 length: 14 amino acids. The CDR3 sequence: CASSVGGPGNTIYF. The CDR3 DNA follows: TGTGCCAGCAGCGTAGGCGGTCCTGGAAACACCATATATTTT.